This TCR beta chain came from a study of OX40 agonist ivuxolimab in advanced cancers. TCRdb keeps only in-frame clones here, not all; method: immunoSEQ multiplex PCR. The sample carries some 74,000 clones, roughly 88% recorded once. Trimming removed 6 bases at V and 0 bases at J, with 9 bases between. The CDR3 runs 14 residues. Germline lookup yields CDR1 LNHDA and CDR2 SQIVND (reference sequence). The source material was CD4+ or CD8+ T cells sorted from blood, sampled in a trial of the OX40 agonist ivuxolimab. The clonotype was recovered from an adult with an advanced solid tumor such as melanoma, head and neck, liver or kidney cancer. The rearrangement links TRBV19 to TRBJ2-1, with D perhaps TRBD1 (6 bases). Written as DNA, the CDR3 is TGTGCCAGTAGGAGGGGGAGCTCCTACAATGAGCAGTTCTTC. This codes for CASRRGSSYNEQFF.